Presented here are 8 T cell receptor beta chains from one specimen sequenced in a study of T cells in Graves' hyperthyroidism and ophthalmopathy. Using RNA transcripts as the source, TCR beta CDR3 regions were amplified. The HTBI primer set was used in a first-round RT-PCR of the TCR CDR3. Each CDR3 protein is one row after TCRdb ran MiXCR on the multiplex PCR reads. The table records 90,000 to 120,000 distinct CDR3 sequences, roughly 15% of them present only once. Sequenced sample: blood. The origin of the receptors is a woman aged 45-60 years with Graves' hyperthyroidism.

The chain is built from TRBV7-9 and TRBJ2-3; D may match TRBD1 or TRBD2 (5 bases each). The CDR3 has 16 residues. Trimming removed 3 bases at V and 0 bases at J, with 13 bases between. Germline V gene lookup returns CDR1 SEHNR and CDR2 FQNEAQ (reference sequence). The CDR3 coding sequence is TGTGCCAGCAGCTTCCCCAAGGGACCTAGCACAGATACGCAGTATTTT. Amino acids: CASSFPKGPSTDTQYF. The variable domain in full, with the rest retrieved from reference TRBV7-9 and TRBJ2-3, is DTGVSQNPRHKITKRGQNVTFRCDPISEHNRLYWYRQTLGQGPEFLTYFQNEAQLEKSRLLSDRFSAERPKGSFSTLEIQRTEQGDSAMYLCASSFPKGPSTDTQYFGPGTRLTVL.

The chain couples TRBV20-1 to TRBJ1-1; D uncertain. Germline-derived CDR1 and CDR2 are DFQATT and SNEGSKA (reference sequence). The CDR3 has 12 residues. Between the trimmed V and J ends, which lost 3 bases and 4 bases, there was a span of 9 bases. The CDR3 bases are TGCAGTGCTAGTGGTCGGGGCACTGAAGCTTTCTTT. Amino acid sequence: CSASGRGTEAFF.

A word on this clonotype: A single base separates this from a much larger clone, so it may be a read error. The chain carries TRBV3-1 and TRBJ1-2; TRBD1 agrees at 10 bases. In germline, CDR1 is LGHDT, CDR2 YNNKEL (reference sequence). The CDR3 extends over 15 amino acids. V was pared by 7 bases and J by 4 bases, with 9 bases of the junction left unmatched. The CDR3 region has the DNA TGTGCCAGCACGCCCAGACAGGGGGCATCCTATGGCTACACCTTC. Its translation is CASTPRQGASYGYTF.

This clonotype showed up many times. The rearrangement joins TRBV6-1 to TRBJ2-3, with 7 bases fitting TRBD1. In germline, CDR1 is MNHNS, CDR2 SASEGT. Trimming cost V 5 bases and J 4 bases; bases outside gene matches: 12. This CDR3 comprises 16 residues. The CDR3 sequence: CASSSRGQFVADTQYF. The CDR3 coding sequence is TGTGCCAGCAGTTCACGGGGACAGTTTGTGGCAGATACGCAGTATTTT.

V and J are TRBV12-3 or TRBV12-4 and TRBJ1-1; perhaps TRBD1 as D (6 bases). The CDR3 runs to 16 residues. V was trimmed by 5 bases and J by 4 bases, leaving 20 bases between them. CDR3 amino acids: CASSPRDTRVSTEAFF. The CDR3 bases are TGTGCCAGCAGTCCTCGGGACACAAGGGTGAGCACTGAAGCTTTCTTT.

At least ten counts were recorded for this clonotype. The chain combines TRBV4-1 with TRBJ1-1; the match to TRBD1 covers 7 bases. The germline gives CDR1 MGHRA, CDR2 YSYEKL. The V and J ends lost 1 base and 0 bases, in that order; junction bases with no gene match: 2. The CDR3 totals 15 residues. CDR3 sequence (DNA): TGCGCCAGCAGCCAAGTGGGACAGATGAACACTGAAGCTTTCTTT. As protein: CASSQVGQMNTEAFF.

This clonotype was seen many times. The chain links TRBV27 to TRBJ2-2, with 7 bases lining up with TRBD1. This CDR3 is 16 amino acids long. With V trimmed by 2 bases and J by 1 base, 4 bases remained unmatched. Germline lookup yields CDR1 MNHEY and CDR2 SMNVEV (reference sequence). The CDR3 here is CASSLMGTVNTGELFF. CDR3 bases: TGTGCCAGCAGTTTAATGGGGACAGTGAACACCGGGGAGCTGTTTTTT.

The CDR3 region has the DNA TGTGCCATCAGTGAAGGAAGCCGTACGGTGGCAGATACGCAGTATTTT. It yields the protein CAISEGSRTVADTQYF. This rearrangement joins TRBV10-3 to TRBJ2-3; D not certain. The CDR3 has 16 residues. In germline, CDR1 is ENHRY, CDR2 SYGVKD. The ends were cut back, 3 bases at V and 4 bases at J, with 17 bases in the middle.